This T cell receptor (beta chain) was sequenced for a study of blood T cell repertoires in COVID-19. Study at large: The origin of the acute and convalescent COVID-19 samples was the United States, Italy and Spain. The analysed material was cDNA or gDNA that came from T cells, B-cell-depleted T cells, or PBMCs.

The V end was cut by 8 bases, the J end by 4 bases, with 12 bases between. The CDR3 contains 13 residues. The V gene's germline CDR1 is LNHDA and CDR2 SQIVND (reference sequence). As originally analysed: Nucleated cell counts were estimated from reference gene primer amplification. Repertoires were generated with immunoSEQ multiplex PCR, while TCRdb's copy carries only in-frame clones and drops some. The D gene and trimming were derived from the DNA, and the V and J assignments and clone size from that table. The table lists 390,000 or so clones, 70% to 90% of them singletons. Seattle enrolled patients during active infection and tracked them longitudinally.

This clonotype was obtained from a woman younger than 45 with COVID-19, enrolled during active disease. This chain joins TRBV19 and TRBJ1-5; D uncertain. The sequenced sample was peripheral blood. CDR3 nucleotides: TGTGCCAGTGAGGTTAGTGGGAATCAGCCCCAGCATTTT. Its translation: CASEVSGNQPQHF.